This T cell receptor beta chain was retrieved from a study of T cell changes during pregnancy in multiple sclerosis. TCRdb's table, derived via immunoSEQ multiplex PCR, lists solely in-frame clones and lacks some. The table includes tens of thousands of clones, 92% detected once. The CDR3 totals 16 residues. Germline CDR1 reads MDHEN; CDR2 reads SYDVKM. Trimming took 4 bases from V and 1 from J, leaving 16 bases between them. The chain carries TRBV28 and TRBJ2-5; D is possibly TRBD2 (5 bases). This clonotype was sampled from a female donor with multiple sclerosis, enrolled in a pregnancy study. This sample comprised peripheral blood, obtained after pregnancy. The CDR3 sequence: CASSSLGPGIQETQYF. The DNA of the CDR3 is TGTGCCAGCAGTTCCCTTGGGCCGGGGATCCAAGAGACCCAGTACTTC.